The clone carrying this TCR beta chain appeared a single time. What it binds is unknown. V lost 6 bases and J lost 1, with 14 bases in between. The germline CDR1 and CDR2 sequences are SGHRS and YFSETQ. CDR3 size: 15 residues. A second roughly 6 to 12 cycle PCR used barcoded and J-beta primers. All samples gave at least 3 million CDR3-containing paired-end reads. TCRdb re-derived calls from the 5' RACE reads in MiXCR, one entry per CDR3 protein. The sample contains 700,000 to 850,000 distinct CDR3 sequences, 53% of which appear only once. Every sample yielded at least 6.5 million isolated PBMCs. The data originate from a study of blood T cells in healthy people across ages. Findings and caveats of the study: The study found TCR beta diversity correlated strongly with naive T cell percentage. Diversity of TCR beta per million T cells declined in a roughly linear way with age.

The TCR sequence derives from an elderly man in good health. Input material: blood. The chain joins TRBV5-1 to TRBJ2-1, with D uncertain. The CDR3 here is CASTRQVGSYNEQFF. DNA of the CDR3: TGCGCCAGCACCCGGCAGGTTGGATCCTACAATGAGCAGTTCTTC. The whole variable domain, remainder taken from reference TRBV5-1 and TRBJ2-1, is KAGVTQTPRYLIKTRGQQVTLSCSPISGHRSVSWYQQTPGQGLQFLFEYFSETQRNKGNFPGRFSGRQFSNSRSEMNVSTLELGDSALYLCASTRQVGSYNEQFFGPGTRLTVL.